Listed below are T cell receptor beta chains from one sample, sequenced in a study of blood T cell repertoires in COVID-19. Profiling relied on immunoSEQ multiplex PCR, and the TCRdb table lists in-frame clones only, not all of them. The sample holds 32,000 or so clones, around 88% seen once. Sample: peripheral blood. Receptor source: a human donor in a cohort sampled during active COVID-19. Each CDR3 is given with its conserved first and last residue. The D gene is left open where the match is weak. Not all rows give a size; the values are once, few, many and, for expanded clones, a class.

-	TRBV29-1	TRBJ2-2	TRBD2	TGCAGCGTCATAGGGACTAGCGGGACCGGGGAGCTGTTTTTT	CSVIGTSGTGELFF
-	TRBV10-1	TRBJ2-5	TRBD1	TGCGCCAGCACTAAAGAAGGACAGGGGGCGGGAGAGACCCAGTACTTC	CASTKEGQGAGETQYF
-	TRBV12-3/TRBV12-4	TRBJ2-7	TRBD2	TGTGCCAGCAGTCGGACTAGCGGGACGGAGCAGTACTTC	CASSRTSGTEQYF
-	TRBV24-1	TRBJ1-2	-	TGTGCCCTCACAGGGACCCAGGGACCGAGGAATTCCTATGGCTACACCTTC	CALTGTQGPRNSYGYTF
-	TRBV3-1/TRBV3-2	TRBJ2-1	TRBD1	TGTGCCAGCAGCCAAGATGGGACAGGGGGGGTCGATGAGCAGTTCTTC	CASSQDGTGGVDEQFF
-	TRBV7-9	TRBJ2-3	-	TGTGCCAGCAGCCCCCTACTAGATCCAACAGATACGCAGTATTTT	CASSPLLDPTDTQYF
-	TRBV6-5	TRBJ1-1	-	TGTGCCAGCAGTTACGGCGGGGGACTGGCCACTGAAGCTTTCTTT	CASSYGGGLATEAFF
few	TRBV5-6	TRBJ2-2	TRBD2	TGTGCCAGCAGCTTGGCCGGGACTAGCGGGAGGATCACCGGGGAGCTGTTTTTT	CASSLAGTSGRITGELFF
-	TRBV28	TRBJ1-3	TRBD1	TGTGCCAGCAGATCCGGGACAGGGTCTGGAAACACCATATATTTT	CASRSGTGSGNTIYF
-	TRBV3-1/TRBV3-2	TRBJ2-1	TRBD2	TGTGCCAGCAGCCAAGAGTTGGCTAGCGGGGGGGCTTATGAGCAGTTCTTC	CASSQELASGGAYEQFF
once	TRBV28	TRBJ1-4	-	TGTGCCAGCGGGCCACGGGAAAAACTGTTTTTT	CASGPREKLFF
-	TRBV29-1	TRBJ2-7	TRBD1	TGCAGCGTTAACCCCGACAGGGAAGTTCAGTACTTC	CSVNPDREVQYF
-	TRBV7-2	TRBJ2-2	-	TGTGCCAGCAGCTCCCGGACTCTAAACACCGGGGAGCTGTTTTTT	CASSSRTLNTGELFF
-	TRBV6-6	TRBJ1-1	-	TGTGCCAGCATCGAGACGCCCGGGGGCACTGAAGCTTTCTTT	CASIETPGGTEAFF
-	TRBV6-5	TRBJ2-3	-	TGTGCCAGCAGCCGACTAGAAAACGCAGATACGCAGTATTTT	CASSRLENADTQYF
-	TRBV6-6	TRBJ1-2	TRBD1	TGTGCCAGCAGCAAAACGCCGGGACAGAGTTCCTCTGGCTACACCTTC	CASSKTPGQSSSGYTF
once	TRBV12-3/TRBV12-4	TRBJ1-6	-	TGTGCCAGCAACCATGGGGCCGGATATCCCCTCCACTTT	CASNHGAGYPLHF
-	TRBV25-1	TRBJ1-4	-	TGTGCCAGCAGTGAATATCGGGGTCGGGGTGAAAAACTGTTTTTT	CASSEYRGRGEKLFF
once	TRBV7-2	TRBJ1-3	TRBD1	TGTGCCAGCAGCTTACAGGGACAGGGGGCCGGAGGAAACACCATATATTTT	CASSLQGQGAGGNTIYF
-	TRBV7-9	TRBJ1-2	-	TGTGCCAGCACCATATCGGACTTCTATGGCTACACCTTC	CASTISDFYGYTF
-	TRBV5-6	TRBJ2-5	-	TGTGCCAGCAGCTCCGACAGACAAGAGACCCAGTACTTC	CASSSDRQETQYF
-	TRBV19	TRBJ2-7	TRBD1	TGTGCCAGTAGGGCTTGGGACAGGGTGCATTTCAGGGGCTACGAGCAGTACTTC	CASRAWDRVHFRGYEQYF
-	TRBV28	TRBJ2-5	-	TGTGCCAGCAGTCCGGGGGATCAAGAGACCCAGTACTTC	CASSPGDQETQYF
-	TRBV6-5	TRBJ2-3	TRBD2	TGTGCCAGCAGTTGGGGCGGGGGGGCAAAAGATACGCAGTATTTT	CASSWGGGAKDTQYF
-	TRBV10-3	TRBJ2-2	TRBD2	TGTGCCAGCGGACTAGCGGGAGATATGAACACCGGGGAGCTGTTTTTT	CASGLAGDMNTGELFF
-	TRBV9	TRBJ2-2	TRBD1	TGTGCCAGCAGCGACAGGGGCGGGGAGCTGTTTTTT	CASSDRGGELFF
-	TRBV5-8	TRBJ1-5	TRBD1	TGTGCCAGCAGCCGAGGTACAGGGGATGGTCAGCCCCAGCATTTT	CASSRGTGDGQPQHF
-	TRBV27	TRBJ2-1	TRBD2	TGTGCCAGCAGTTCCTTAGCGGGAGGGCTCTACAATGAGCAGTTCTTC	CASSSLAGGLYNEQFF
-	TRBV3-1/TRBV3-2	TRBJ1-1	-	TGTGCCAGCAGCCAAGCCGACAGAGACACTGAAGCTTTCTTT	CASSQADRDTEAFF
-	TRBV6-5	TRBJ2-7	TRBD1	TGTGCCAGCAGTTACTCCGACAGGGACGCTACGGAGCAGTACTTC	CASSYSDRDATEQYF
-	TRBV7-8	TRBJ2-7	TRBD1	TGTGCCAGCAGCTTCGGACAGGGTTGGTGGGAGCAGTACTTC	CASSFGQGWWEQYF
-	TRBV5-1	TRBJ1-2	TRBD1	TGCGCCAGCAGCTTACAAGCAGGAGGAGGGACAGGGGATGGCTACACCTTC	CASSLQAGGGTGDGYTF
-	TRBV7-9	TRBJ2-2	TRBD1	TGTGCCAGCAGCTTAAGGGGACAGGGGGGAACGAACACCGGGGAGCTGTTTTTT	CASSLRGQGGTNTGELFF
-	TRBV9	TRBJ1-1	-	-	CASSSTLGGTEAFF
-	TRBV6-5	TRBJ2-7	TRBD1	TGTGCCAGCAGTTACTCTTTACAGGGGAGCTCCTACGAGCAGTACTTC	CASSYSLQGSSYEQYF
-	TRBV6-5	TRBJ2-3	TRBD1	TGTGCCAGCCGGGACAGGGGGTTCACAGATACGCAGTATTTT	CASRDRGFTDTQYF
-	TRBV5-4	TRBJ2-3	TRBD2	TGTGCCAGCAGCTCGCTTAGCGGGGGGGCCGGAGATACGCAGTATTTT	CASSSLSGGAGDTQYF
-	TRBV28	TRBJ2-4	-	TGTGCCAGCAGCCAGGGGGACGGGAGGGTAGCCAAAAACATTCAGTACTTC	CASSQGDGRVAKNIQYF
-	TRBV7-2	TRBJ2-2	TRBD1	TGTGCCAGCAGCTTCAGGGACAGGGTCGCCGGGGAGCTGTTTTTT	CASSFRDRVAGELFF
-	TRBV7-9	TRBJ2-7	TRBD1	TGTGCCAGCAGCTCGGGACAGGGGCACGCCTTC	CASSSGQGHAF
few	TRBV12-3/TRBV12-4	TRBJ1-2	TRBD1	TGTGCCAGCAGTCACAGGGGGCTCGGTGGCTACACCTTC	CASSHRGLGGYTF
once	TRBV29-1	TRBJ2-3	-	TGCAGCGTTGAAGCTCTCGTAGCAGATACGCAGTATTTT	CSVEALVADTQYF
-	TRBV7-2	TRBJ1-3	-	TGTGCCAGCAGCCCCCTCCGCAGGACAGTAGGAAACACCATATATTTT	CASSPLRRTVGNTIYF
-	TRBV3-1/TRBV3-2	TRBJ1-4	TRBD1	TGTGCCAGCAGCCAAACACAGGGGGGAGTCGGAAAACTGTTTTTT	CASSQTQGGVGKLFF